The rows below give T cell receptor beta chains drawn from one sample of a study of cytomegalovirus exposure and HLA in healthy donors. The method was immunoSEQ multiplex PCR; TCRdb's version includes in-frame clones alone and lacks a portion of them. The data show 35,000 to 50,000 clones, 93% seen once. The source material was PBMCs. All receptors come from a woman under 30 in good health and CMV-seronegative. Each CDR3 is given with its conserved first and last residue. Clone size is stated in some rows and not others, as once, few, many or a class when expanded.

V gene	J gene	clone size	CDR3 protein
TRBV19	TRBJ2-3	.	CASSPSGTSGRGTDTQYF
TRBV2	TRBJ2-7	.	CASSEAGGRAYEQYF
TRBV5-1	TRBJ1-1	.	CASKASFLGQAVGDTEAFF
TRBV27	TRBJ2-1	.	CASRYRGEVYNEQFF
TRBV7-2	TRBJ1-2	once	CASSLGGDYGYTF
TRBV19	TRBJ2-3	.	CASSLTGTSGSVDTQYF
TRBV27	TRBJ2-5	.	CASSLMGATGETQYF
TRBV7-2	TRBJ2-2	.	CASSSRGAGGPNGELFF
TRBV27	TRBJ2-2	.	CASSRGTSGRAGTGELFF
TRBV4-1	TRBJ2-1	.	CASSVLLAGGPSYNEQFF
TRBV5-1	TRBJ1-3	.	CASSLEGEDRNTIYF
TRBV18	TRBJ2-7	.	CASSPVRDEQYF
TRBV28	TRBJ1-4	.	CASSTTGGAKAEKLFF
TRBV5-1	TRBJ1-3	.	CASSLGSDGGFGNTIYF